This record concerns one T cell receptor beta chain sequence. The antigen remains undetermined. This sample is drawn from a study of OX40 agonist ivuxolimab in advanced cancers. Study as a whole: Three dose-escalation patients had partial responses: one with hepatocellular carcinoma and two with cutaneous melanoma. Findings and limits, study-wide: Low normalized clonal expansion also occurred in some nonresponding patients. There was clonal expansion of CD4+ and CD8+ blood T cells by week 6 at 0.1 to 3.0 mg/kg. Antigen specificity of clonally expanded peripheral T cells was not established.

Profiled with immunoSEQ multiplex PCR; TCRdb holds only in-frame clones, not every one. The sample has 95,000 to 100,000 clones; around 83% are singletons. This TCR derives from an adult with an advanced solid tumor such as melanoma, head and neck, liver or kidney cancer. This material consisted of CD4+ or CD8+ T cells sorted from blood, taken in a trial of the OX40 agonist ivuxolimab.

Here the CDR3 DNA reads TGTGCCAGCAGCCCGTCGGGGTTCGGTCAGCCCCAGCATTTT. It yields the protein CASSPSGFGQPQHF. The chain has TRBV7-9 and TRBJ1-5; no firm D call. This CDR3 has 14 residues. V lost 5 bases and J 6 bases, leaving 14 bases between the germline ends. Per the germline V gene, CDR1 is SEHNR and CDR2 is FQNEAQ (reference sequence).